Following are 6 T cell receptor beta chains from one sample sequenced in a study of OX40 agonist ivuxolimab in advanced cancers. Data came from immunoSEQ multiplex PCR; TCRdb stores just in-frame clones and leaves some out. This sample yields 90,000 to 100,000 clones, of which less than 90% are seen a single time; around 0.82% belongs to the top ten. This specimen was CD4+ or CD8+ T cells sorted from blood, taken in a trial of the OX40 agonist ivuxolimab. These receptors were taken from an adult with an advanced solid tumor such as melanoma, head and neck, liver or kidney cancer.

The CDR3 DNA reads as TGTGCCAGCAGCGGGGGAGGGGGCGGATACAATGAGCAGTTCTTC. It specifies CASSGGGGGYNEQFF. This chain uses TRBV28 with TRBJ2-1; tentatively, D is TRBD1 or TRBD2 (7 bases each). Germline-derived CDR1 and CDR2 are MDHEN and SYDVKM. CDR3 length: 15 amino acids. Trimming removed 6 bases at V and 4 bases at J, with 16 bases between.

This clone occurred a few times. This chain connects TRBV4-2 to TRBJ1-5, with unresolved D. The length of the CDR3 is 12 residues. Trimming pared 0 bases from V and 10 bases from J, leaving 7 bases between. Germline values: CDR1 LGHNA, CDR2 YNFKEQ. The CDR3, as DNA: TGTGCCAGCAGCCAAGATCAAGGCCCCCAGCATTTT. This codes for CASSQDQGPQHF.

CDR3 residues: CASSLKGTGGLSAEAFF. The DNA of the CDR3 is TGCGCCAGCAGCTTGAAGGGGACAGGGGGTCTATCGGCTGAAGCTTTCTTT. V and J are TRBV5-1 and TRBJ1-1; 11 bases are shared with TRBD1. The CDR3 has 17 amino acids. Germline V gene data show CDR1 as SGHRS and CDR2 as YFSETQ. V lost 1 base, J lost 6 bases, and 11 bases stayed unmatched.

This clone was recorded only once. The V call is TRBV6-6, the J call TRBJ2-2; 7 bases agree with TRBD2. The V gene's germline CDR1 is MNHNY and CDR2 SVGAGI (reference sequence). With V trimmed by 4 bases and J by 6 bases, 11 bases remained unmatched. The CDR3 spans 16 residues. CDR3 amino acids: CASSSYGLGRAGELFF. For the CDR3, the DNA is TGTGCCAGCAGTTCTTATGGACTAGGCAGGGCCGGGGAGCTGTTTTTT.

The chain employs TRBV4-1 and TRBJ1-2; D gene ambiguous. V lost 0 bases and J lost 4, with 15 bases in between. The CDR3 is 16 amino acids. The germline V gene has CDR1 MGHRA and CDR2 YSYEKL. CDR3 sequence reads: CASSQEMGMRAYGYTF. The DNA of the CDR3 is TGCGCCAGCAGCCAAGAGATGGGGATGAGGGCCTATGGCTACACCTTC.

This chain connects TRBV19 to TRBJ1-5; D possibly corresponds to TRBD1 (6 bases). The germline V and J ends were trimmed by 7 bases and 2 bases, with 18 bases remaining between them. Germline CDR1 and CDR2: LNHDA and SQIVND (reference sequence). CDR3 length equals 16 residues. In nucleotides, the CDR3 is TGTGCCAGTACCCTCAGCGGGACACAGGGCAATCAGCCCCAGCATTTT. It yields the protein CASTLSGTQGNQPQHF.